The present TCR beta chain was sequenced within a study of CD8 T cells in ankylosing spondylitis. Study results and caveats: For ankylosing spondylitis blood, a TCR beta motif of 8 or 9 highly homologous variants appeared characteristic.

Concerning this clonotype itself: Its antigen is not known.

Using quantitative 5'-RACE with molecular barcodes, the authors made TCR beta libraries. TCRdb re-called the 5' RACE reads with MiXCR, one entry per CDR3 protein. The sample has over 600,000 distinct CDR3 sequences; 15% to 20% are singletons. The CDR3 contains 17 residues. CDR1 and CDR2 from the germline V gene are SNHLY and FYNNEI. Between the trimmed V and J ends, which lost 2 bases and 0 bases, there was a span of 16 bases. The sequencing input was blood, either unsorted or a sorted T cell fraction (not recorded which). The receptor was derived from a male donor with ankylosing spondylitis. V and J are TRBV2 and TRBJ2-5, with D maybe TRBD1 (6 bases). CDR3 sequence (DNA): TGTGCCAGCAGTGAATTTACGGCAGGGGCCAACCAAGAGACCCAGTACTTC. It is translated as CASSEFTAGANQETQYF.